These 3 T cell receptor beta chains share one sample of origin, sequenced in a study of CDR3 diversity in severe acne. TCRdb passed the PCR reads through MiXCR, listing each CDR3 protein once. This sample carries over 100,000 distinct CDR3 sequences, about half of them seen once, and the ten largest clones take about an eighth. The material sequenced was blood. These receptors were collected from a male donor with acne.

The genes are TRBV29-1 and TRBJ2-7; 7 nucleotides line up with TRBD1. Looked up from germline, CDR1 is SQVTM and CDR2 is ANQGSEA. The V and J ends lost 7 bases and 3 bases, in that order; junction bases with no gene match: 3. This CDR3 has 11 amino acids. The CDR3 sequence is CSGNRGYEQYF. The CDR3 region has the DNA TGCAGCGGGAACAGGGGCTACGAGCAGTACTTC.

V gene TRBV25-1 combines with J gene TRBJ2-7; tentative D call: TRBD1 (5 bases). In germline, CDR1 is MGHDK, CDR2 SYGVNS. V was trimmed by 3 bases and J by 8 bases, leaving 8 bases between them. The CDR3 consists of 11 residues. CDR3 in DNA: TGTGCCAGCAGTGAGGACATGAAGCAGTACTTC. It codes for CASSEDMKQYF.

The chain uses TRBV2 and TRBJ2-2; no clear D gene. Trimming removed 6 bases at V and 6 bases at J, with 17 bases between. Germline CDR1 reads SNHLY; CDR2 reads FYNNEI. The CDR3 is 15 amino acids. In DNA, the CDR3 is TGTGCCAGCAGACAAAGCGACACCTCTGCCGGGGAGCTGTTTTTT. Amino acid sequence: CASRQSDTSAGELFF.